This passage covers 9 T cell receptor beta chains from one sample sequenced in a study of T-cell reconstitution after alpha-beta-depleted transplantation in children. Using unique molecular identifiers, the investigators prepared the TCRbeta library. MiXCR, applied by TCRdb to the PCR reads, yields one record per CDR3 protein. The table shows about 420,000 distinct CDR3 sequences, with 15% to 20% occurring only once. The starting material was PBMCs, mostly from graft donor cells, obtained 360 days after TCRalphabeta/CD19-depleted stem cell transplant. The receptors derive from a boy under two years old who had a stem cell transplant for Wiskott-Aldrich syndrome, so the T cells may come from the graft donor.

This clonotype was counted between two and nine times. The V call is TRBV7-9, the J call TRBJ2-1; 13 nucleotides align to TRBD2. V trimming: 0 bases; J trimming: 0 bases; junction bases outside the gene matches: 8. The CDR3 is made up of 20 amino acids. CDR1 and CDR2 from the germline V gene are SEHNR and FQNEAQ (reference sequence). CDR3: CASSLARLAGGPSSYNEQFF. CDR3 DNA sequence: TGTGCCAGCAGCTTAGCCAGACTAGCGGGAGGCCCGAGCTCCTACAATGAGCAGTTCTTC.

This clonotype was observed at least ten times. The chain combines TRBV29-1 with TRBJ2-3, with a possible D match to TRBD2 (6 bases). The CDR3 spans 13 residues. Germline V gene data show CDR1 as SQVTM and CDR2 as ANQGSEA. Trimming cost V 5 bases and J 6 bases, with 15 bases left between them. The CDR3 is CSVPSGGHDTQYF. The CDR3 DNA is TGCAGCGTTCCCTCCGGGGGTCATGATACGCAGTATTTT.

This clonotype was recorded a few times. The rearrangement joins TRBV5-1 to TRBJ2-7; weak D call: TRBD2 (6 bases). The ends were cut back, 0 bases at V and 5 bases at J, with 12 bases in the middle. Germline CDR1 reads SGHRS; CDR2 reads YFSETQ. This CDR3 is 14 amino acids long. The CDR3, as DNA: TGCGCCAGCAGCTTGGGACTAGGATTAGACGAGCAGTACTTC. Amino acids: CASSLGLGLDEQYF.

The chain couples TRBV12-3 or TRBV12-4 to TRBJ2-2; the D is unclear. Trimming stripped 3 bases from V and 6 bases from J, with 14 bases between. The CDR3 extends over 15 amino acids. The CDR3 region is CASSLSPPRPGELFF. CDR3 sequence (DNA): TGTGCCAGCAGTTTGAGTCCCCCCCGTCCCGGGGAGCTGTTTTTT.

This clonotype appeared once. The V call is TRBV5-4, the J call TRBJ2-5, with 9 positions matching TRBD2. The CDR3 loop spans 15 amino acids. Germline V CDR1 and CDR2: SGHNT, YYREEE (reference sequence). Trimming took 0 bases from V and 3 from J; bases not matched to a gene: 3. CDR3 sequence (DNA): TGTGCCAGCAGCTTGGGGTCTAGCGGGAAAGAGACCCAGTACTTC. This encodes CASSLGSSGKETQYF.

The V gene is TRBV12-3 or TRBV12-4, the J gene TRBJ2-5, with D maybe TRBD1 (5 bases). The CDR3 spans 13 residues. Trimming cost V 6 bases and J 5 bases, with 13 bases left between them. CDR3 in amino acids: CASRYQGYETQYF. The CDR3 coding sequence is TGTGCCAGCAGATACCAGGGATATGAGACCCAGTACTTC.

V is TRBV7-2 and J is TRBJ1-5, with D uncertain. The CDR3 sequence is 13 residues long. Germline V gene data show CDR1 as SGHTA and CDR2 as FQGNSA. Trimming pared 3 bases from V and 3 bases from J, leaving 6 bases between. CDR3 loop: CASSLEINQPQHF. CDR3 sequence (DNA): TGTGCCAGCAGCTTGGAGATCAATCAGCCCCAGCATTTT.

V is TRBV7-9 and J is TRBJ1-4, with 7 nucleotides matching TRBD1. CDR3 size: 15 residues. The germline CDR1 and CDR2 sequences are SEHNR and FQNEAQ (reference sequence). With V trimmed by 3 bases and J by 5 bases, 6 bases remained unmatched. CDR3 sequence: CASSFLDRPNEKLFF. CDR3 coding DNA: TGTGCCAGCAGCTTCCTGGACAGGCCCAATGAAAAACTGTTTTTT.

The chain links TRBV12-3 or TRBV12-4 to TRBJ2-7; 7 bases agree with TRBD2. Trimming at V came to 5 bases and at J to 6 bases, leaving 13 bases not matched to a gene. This CDR3 has 15 residues. CDR3 residues: CASSPLRGGLGEQYF. The CDR3 nucleotides are TGTGCCAGCAGTCCACTGAGGGGAGGGCTCGGCGAGCAGTACTTC.